This T cell receptor (beta chain) was identified during a study of identical twins. Regarding this clonotype: The antigen is undetermined.

MiXCR, applied by TCRdb to the 5' RACE reads, yields one record per CDR3 protein. The table records a few hundred thousand distinct CDR3 sequences, over 12% of them present only once. Points from the study as a whole: The same donors were not followed; conclusions instead depended on cross-sectional statistical analysis. Fewer insertions characterized abundant cord blood beta clonotypes, whereas memory repertoires showed none.

This CDR3 is built from 14 residues. The germline V and J ends were trimmed by 6 bases and 3 bases, with 11 bases remaining between them. CDR1 is LNHDA and CDR2 is SQIVND in the germline V gene (reference sequence). These same records also appear under a second study, on yellow fever vaccine responses in identical twins.

Sequencing input: CD4+ T cells sorted from blood. The rearrangement joins TRBV19 to TRBJ2-2, with D maybe TRBD1 (5 bases). This TCR was recovered from a young woman in good health. The CDR3 is CASSTTEYTGELFF. The CDR3 DNA is TGTGCCAGTAGCACGACAGAATACACCGGGGAGCTGTTTTTT.